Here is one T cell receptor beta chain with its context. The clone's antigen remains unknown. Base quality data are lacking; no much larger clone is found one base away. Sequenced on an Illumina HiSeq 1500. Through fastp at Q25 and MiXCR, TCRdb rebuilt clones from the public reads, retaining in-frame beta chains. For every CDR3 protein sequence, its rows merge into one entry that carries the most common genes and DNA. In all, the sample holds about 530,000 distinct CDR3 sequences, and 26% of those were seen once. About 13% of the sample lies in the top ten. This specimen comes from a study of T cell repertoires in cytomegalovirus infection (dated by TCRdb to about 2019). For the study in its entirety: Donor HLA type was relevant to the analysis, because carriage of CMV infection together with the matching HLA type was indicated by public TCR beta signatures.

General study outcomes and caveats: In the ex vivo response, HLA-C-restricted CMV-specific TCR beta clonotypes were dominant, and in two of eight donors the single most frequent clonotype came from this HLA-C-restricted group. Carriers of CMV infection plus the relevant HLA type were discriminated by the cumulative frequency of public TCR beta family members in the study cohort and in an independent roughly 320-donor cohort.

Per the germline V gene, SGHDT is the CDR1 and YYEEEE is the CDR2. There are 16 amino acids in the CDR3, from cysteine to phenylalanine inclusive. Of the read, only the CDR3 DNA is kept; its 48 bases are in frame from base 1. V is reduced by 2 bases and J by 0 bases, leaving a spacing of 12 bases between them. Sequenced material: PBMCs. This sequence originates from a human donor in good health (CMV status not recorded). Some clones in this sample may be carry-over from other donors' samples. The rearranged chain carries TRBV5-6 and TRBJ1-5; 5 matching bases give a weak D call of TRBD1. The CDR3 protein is CASSFQGWTSNQPQHF. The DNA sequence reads TGTGCCAGCAGCTTTCAGGGTTGGACTAGCAATCAGCCCCAGCATTTT. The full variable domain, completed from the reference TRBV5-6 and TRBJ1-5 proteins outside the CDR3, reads DAGVTQSPTHLIKTRGQQVTLRCSPKSGHDTVSWYQQALGQGPQFIFQYYEEEERQRGNFPDRFSGHQFPNYSSELNVNALLLGDSALYLCASSFQGWTSNQPQHFGDGTRLSIL.